Below, one T cell receptor (beta chain) is given with its context. What it binds is not known. This entry is derived from a study of T cell repertoires in cytomegalovirus infection. Findings and limits, study-wide: HLA-C-restricted, CMV-specific TCR beta clonotypes were dominant ex vivo.

The CDR3 loop spans 14 amino acids. Per germline, CDR1 DFQATT and CDR2 SNEGSKA (reference sequence). Unmatched junction bases numbered 7, after V lost 6 bases and J lost 0 bases. TCRdb called the reads again in MiXCR, with one record for every CDR3 protein. The table lists roughly 640,000 distinct CDR3 sequences, roughly a quarter of them singletons. The genes are TRBV20-1 and TRBJ2-7; 8 bases match TRBD1. Sequences were obtained from CD8+ T cells from PBMCs. The origin of this receptor is a human donor in good health (CMV status not recorded). Some clones in this sample may be carry-over from other donors' samples. The CDR3: CSAYTGGSSYEQYF. The CDR3 DNA reads as TGCAGTGCGTATACAGGGGGGAGCTCCTACGAGCAGTACTTC.